This entry is about one T cell receptor beta chain. This record belongs to a study of blood T cell repertoires in COVID-19. Study-wide context: Spain, Italy and the United States supplied samples that represented acute and convalescent COVID-19. Sources were T cells, B-cell-depleted T cells, or PBMCs; the material itself was cDNA or gDNA.

Original handling: Amplification with reference gene primers provided the estimates of nucleated cell counts. Data came from immunoSEQ multiplex PCR; TCRdb stores just in-frame clones and leaves some out. That table supplies the V and J calls and clone size; D and trimming were determined from the DNA. The table includes about 100,000 clones, approximately 85% detected once. Germline loops: CDR1 SGDLS, CDR2 YYNGEE. The V gene end was trimmed by 0 bases and the J gene end by 10 bases; junction bases not matched to a gene: 7. There are 14 residues in the CDR3. This receptor was taken from a woman over 75 with active or convalescent COVID-19. This chain connects TRBV9 to TRBJ2-1; 7 positions match TRBD2. The sample was peripheral blood. CDR3 protein: CASSVDPSGGEQFF. DNA for the CDR3: TGTGCCAGCAGCGTAGACCCTAGCGGCGGGGAGCAGTTCTTC.